This TCR beta chain was captured in a study of OX40 agonist ivuxolimab in advanced cancers. Study-wide context: Ivuxolimab, an antibody acting as an agonist of OX40 (CD134), was used to treat patients. Study-level points and caveats: Fewer expanded clones were found on average in CD4+ than in CD8+ T cells. Normalized T-cell clonal expansion was also low in some nonresponders.

This clone was counted a single time. Its antigen remains unknown. This CDR3 comprises 16 residues. Germline V gene lookup returns CDR1 LNHDA and CDR2 SQIVND (reference sequence). V lost 3 bases, J lost 2 bases, and 2 bases stayed unmatched. TCRdb's table, derived via immunoSEQ multiplex PCR, lists solely in-frame clones and lacks some. Of tens of thousands of clones listed, about 82% were seen once; the top ten hold approximately 2.6%. This sequence joins TRBV19 and TRBJ2-1, with TRBD2 identical over 12 bases. The receptor was isolated from an adult with an advanced solid tumor such as melanoma, head and neck, liver or kidney cancer. The starting material was CD4+ or CD8+ T cells sorted from blood, obtained in a trial of the OX40 agonist ivuxolimab. The CDR3: CASSIRTSGAYNEQFF. The CDR3 DNA sequence: TGTGCCAGTAGTATCAGGACTAGCGGGGCCTACAATGAGCAGTTCTTC.